These 17 T cell receptor beta chains share one sample of origin, sequenced in a study of PD-1 blockade in mismatch repair-deficient tumors. As to time point: approximately ten-day in vitro stimulation with candidate neoantigen peptide 2. Sequenced by immunoSEQ multiplex PCR; TCRdb stores in-frame clones only, minus some. Of 8,500 to 10,000 clones in the sample, approximately 86% were seen once. For these receptors, no antigen is known. The material sequenced was cells cultured in vitro, taken from a patient treated with pembrolizumab. The receptors originated from an adult with mismatch repair-deficient cancer.

V usage is TRBV6-5 and J usage is TRBJ1-5; D possibly corresponds to TRBD1 (5 bases). The CDR3 runs to 13 residues. Germline V gene data show CDR1 as MNHEY and CDR2 as SVGAGI. V shed 2 bases and J shed 4 bases, with 6 bases lying between them. CDR3 protein: CASSYDRNQPQHF. The CDR3 region has the DNA TGTGCCAGCAGTTACGACAGAAATCAGCCCCAGCATTTT.

This chain links TRBV11-3 with TRBJ2-1; tentative D call: TRBD1 (5 bases). The V end lost 2 bases, the J end lost 2 bases, and 10 bases lay between the germline ends. CDR1 is SGHNT and CDR2 is YENEEA in the germline V gene. The CDR3 has 15 residues. Here the CDR3 reads CASSLTTDAYNEQFF. CDR3 sequence (DNA): TGTGCCAGCAGCTTAACGACAGATGCCTACAATGAGCAGTTCTTC.

The DNA of the CDR3 is TGTGCCAGCAGCTTGGGGCAGGGGGCCTACGAGCAGTACTTC. It is translated as CASSLGQGAYEQYF. The chain carries TRBV5-4 and TRBJ2-7; 7 bases align to TRBD1. Germline V gene data show CDR1 as SGHNT and CDR2 as YYREEE (reference sequence). J was trimmed by 2 bases and V by 0 bases; bases with no gene match: 2. This CDR3 is 14 amino acids long.

This chain links TRBV18 with TRBJ2-3, with 11 nucleotides matching TRBD2. V lost 4 bases to trimming and J lost 2 bases; unmatched junction nucleotides: 5. The CDR3 has 16 residues. Germline CDR1 KGHSH, CDR2 LQKENI. CDR3 DNA sequence: TGTGCCAGCTCACTGACTAGCGGGACACCCACAGATACGCAGTATTTT. Amino acids: CASSLTSGTPTDTQYF.

This chain joins TRBV5-1 and TRBJ1-6, with D perhaps TRBD1 (5 bases). The CDR3 consists of 14 residues. Germline lookup yields CDR1 SGHRS and CDR2 YFSETQ. With 3 bases removed from V and 6 bases from J, the gap between germline ends came to 10 bases. CDR3 sequence (DNA): TGCGCCAGCAGCTGGGACCGTACTAATTCACCCCTCCACTTT. Amino acids: CASSWDRTNSPLHF.

The V call is TRBV5-1, the J call TRBJ1-2; D is ambiguous. Trimming removed 0 bases at V and 3 bases at J, with 12 bases between. Germline lookup yields CDR1 SGHRS and CDR2 YFSETQ. The CDR3 consists of 15 residues. Written as DNA, the CDR3 is TGCGCCAGCAGCTTGGGGACGGCCGGTGACTATGGCTACACCTTC. It codes for CASSLGTAGDYGYTF. The full variable domain, with the rest looked up from reference TRBV5-1 and TRBJ1-2, is KAGVTQTPRYLIKTRGQQVTLSCSPISGHRSVSWYQQTPGQGLQFLFEYFSETQRNKGNFPGRFSGRQFSNSRSEMNVSTLELGDSALYLCASSLGTAGDYGYTFGSGTRLTVV.

The chain combines TRBV28 with TRBJ2-3, with D uncertain. The CDR3 consists of 13 residues. CDR1 is MDHEN, CDR2 SYDVKM, per germline. V was shortened by 6 bases and J by 0 bases, with 7 bases between the two germline ends. The CDR3 here is CASSQTSTDTQYF. The CDR3 DNA reads TGTGCCAGCAGCCAGACTAGCACAGATACGCAGTATTTT.

V usage is TRBV10-2 and J usage is TRBJ1-1; possible D gene TRBD1, 5 bases. The CDR3 totals 15 residues. V was pared by 3 bases and J by 5 bases, with 16 bases between. In germline, CDR1 is WSHSY, CDR2 SAAADI. CDR3 protein: CASSERGAPRTEAFF. The CDR3 DNA follows: TGCGCCAGCAGTGAACGAGGGGCCCCGAGGACTGAAGCTTTCTTT.

The V gene is TRBV11-2, the J gene TRBJ2-2; D could derive from TRBD1 or TRBD2 (6 bases each). This CDR3 spans 17 amino acids. Germline loops: CDR1 SGHAT, CDR2 FQNNGV. Trimming pared 6 bases from V and 0 bases from J, leaving 17 bases between. In DNA, the CDR3 is TGTGCCAGCAGGCGTGGAGCCGGGGGCCCGAACACCGGGGAGCTGTTTTTT. It codes for CASRRGAGGPNTGELFF. The full variable domain, rest sourced from reference TRBV11-2 and TRBJ2-2, is EAGVAQSPRYKIIEKRQSVAFWCNPISGHATLYWYQQILGQGPKLLIQFQNNGVVDDSQLPKDRFSAERLKGVDSTLKIQPAKLEDSAVYLCASRRGAGGPNTGELFFGEGSRLTVL.

The chain is built from TRBV5-4 and TRBJ2-7; 9 positions agree with TRBD1. The CDR3 contains 15 residues. The germline gives CDR1 SGHNT, CDR2 YYREEE (reference sequence). The trim removed 0 bases at V and 5 bases at J, leaving 6 bases unmatched. The CDR3 DNA follows: TGTGCCAGCAGCTTGGTGGGGACAGGGCGGGACGAGCAGTACTTC. Translating it yields CASSLVGTGRDEQYF.

This chain links TRBV18 with TRBJ2-1, with TRBD1 identical over 9 bases. Germline V gene data show CDR1 as KGHSH and CDR2 as LQKENI. The CDR3 loop spans 16 amino acids. With 3 bases clipped from V and 3 bases from J, the junction kept 6 bases outside the gene matches. The CDR3 reads CASSPGQGPHYNEQFF. The CDR3 nucleotides read TGTGCCAGCTCACCGGGACAGGGCCCCCACTACAATGAGCAGTTCTTC.

The rearrangement links TRBV28 to TRBJ2-7, with TRBD2 matching over 13 bases. The CDR3 length is 15 residues. V dropped 5 bases and J dropped 4; count of bases not matched to a gene: 5. The germline V gene encodes CDR1 MDHEN and CDR2 SYDVKM. The CDR3 nucleotides are TGTGCCAGCAGTACCACTAGCGGGGGGGGGTACGAGCAGTACTTC. Amino acid sequence: CASSTTSGGGYEQYF.

The table lists this clone with a few counts. V gene TRBV6-5 combines with J gene TRBJ1-2; 7 nucleotides match TRBD1. V was clipped by 0 bases and J by 2 bases; unmatched bases: 0. Per the germline V gene, CDR1 is MNHEY and CDR2 is SVGAGI. This CDR3 is 14 amino acids long. The CDR3 reads CASSYSQGNYGYTF. The CDR3 DNA reads TGTGCCAGCAGTTACTCACAGGGGAACTATGGCTACACCTTC.

The chain couples TRBV18 to TRBJ1-6; 7 positions agree with TRBD1. Per the germline V gene, CDR1 is KGHSH and CDR2 is LQKENI. This CDR3 has 14 residues. The V gene end was trimmed by 6 bases and the J gene end by 5 bases; junction bases not matched to a gene: 4. CDR3 in DNA: TGTGCCAGCTCCCCGGGACAGCATAATTCACCCCTCCACTTT. Amino acid sequence: CASSPGQHNSPLHF.

This clone was found a few times. The chain joins TRBV4-1 to TRBJ1-1, with D maybe TRBD1 (6 bases). Trimming removed 0 bases at V and 8 bases at J, with 16 bases between. In germline, CDR1 is MGHRA, CDR2 YSYEKL. The CDR3 covers 15 residues. Written as DNA, the CDR3 is TGCGCCAGCAGCCAAGATTCCAGGGGCGCGACCGAAGCTTTCTTT. This encodes CASSQDSRGATEAFF.

This clone appeared a single time. This chain joins TRBV29-1 and TRBJ2-5, with 10 bases identical to TRBD2. V gave up 2 bases and J gave up 5 bases; unmatched junction bases: 8. There are 15 residues in the CDR3. Germline V gives CDR1 SQVTM, CDR2 ANQGSEA. DNA of the CDR3: TGCAGCGTTGAAAAAGCGGGAGGGCCTCTTGAGACCCAGTACTTC. Protein product: CSVEKAGGPLETQYF.

This chain joins TRBV5-6 and TRBJ1-5; D might be TRBD1 (6 bases). The CDR3 totals 13 residues. Germline V CDR1 and CDR2: SGHDT, YYEEEE. V lost 8 bases to trimming and J lost 4 bases, with 13 bases between them. The CDR3 sequence is CASSQGINQPQHF. CDR3 coding DNA: TGTGCCAGTTCGCAGGGGATTAATCAGCCCCAGCATTTT.